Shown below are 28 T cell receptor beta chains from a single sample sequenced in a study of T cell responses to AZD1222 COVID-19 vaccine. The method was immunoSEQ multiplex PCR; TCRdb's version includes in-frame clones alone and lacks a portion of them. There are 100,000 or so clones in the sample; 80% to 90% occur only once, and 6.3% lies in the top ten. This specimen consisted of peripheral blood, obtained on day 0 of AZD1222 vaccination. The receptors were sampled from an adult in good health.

CDR3 DNA: TGTGCCAGCAGCATATGGTCGGGACGGCAAGAGACCCAGTACTTC. This codes for CASSIWSGRQETQYF. The chain couples TRBV5-4 to TRBJ2-5; D possibly matches TRBD1 or TRBD2 (5 bases each). V was cut by 4 bases and J by 2 bases, with 15 bases left in between. The CDR3 contains 15 residues. Germline V gives CDR1 SGHNT, CDR2 YYREEE (reference sequence).

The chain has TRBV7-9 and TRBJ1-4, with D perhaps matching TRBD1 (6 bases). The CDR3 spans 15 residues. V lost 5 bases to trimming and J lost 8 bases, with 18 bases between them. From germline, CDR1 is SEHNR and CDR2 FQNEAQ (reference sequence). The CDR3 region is CASSVIRGLGEKLFF. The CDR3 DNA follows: TGTGCCAGCAGCGTCATCAGGGGTTTAGGGGAAAAACTGTTTTTT.

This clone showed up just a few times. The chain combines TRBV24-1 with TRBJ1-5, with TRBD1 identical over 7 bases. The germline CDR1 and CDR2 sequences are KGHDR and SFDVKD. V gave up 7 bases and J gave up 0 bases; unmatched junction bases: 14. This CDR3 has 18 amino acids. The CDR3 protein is CATSNRQGFIYSNQPQHF. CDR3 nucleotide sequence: TGTGCCACCAGCAACAGACAGGGATTCATATATAGCAATCAGCCCCAGCATTTT.

The CDR3 bases are TGTGCCAGTGCGATGGGGGCAGGGGGTGGCCACGAGCAGTACTTC. Protein: CASAMGAGGGHEQYF. The rearrangement links TRBV19 to TRBJ2-7, with 7 bases aligning to TRBD1. V gave up 8 bases and J gave up 5 bases; unmatched junction bases: 15. Germline V gives CDR1 LNHDA, CDR2 SQIVND (reference sequence). The CDR3 covers 15 residues. The complete variable domain, with remaining parts taken from reference TRBV19 and TRBJ2-7, reads DGGITQSPKYLFRKEGQNVTLSCEQNLNHDAMYWYRQDPGQGLRLIYYSQIVNDFQKGDIAEGYSVSREKKESFPLTVTSAQKNPTAFYLCASAMGAGGGHEQYFGPGTRLTVT.

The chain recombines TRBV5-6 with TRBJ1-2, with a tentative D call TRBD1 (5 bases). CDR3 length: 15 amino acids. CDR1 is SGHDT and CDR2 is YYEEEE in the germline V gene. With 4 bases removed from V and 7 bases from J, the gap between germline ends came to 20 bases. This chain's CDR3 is CASSSRRQLISGYTF. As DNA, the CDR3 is TGTGCCAGCAGCAGCCGTCGACAGCTAATCTCTGGCTACACCTTC.

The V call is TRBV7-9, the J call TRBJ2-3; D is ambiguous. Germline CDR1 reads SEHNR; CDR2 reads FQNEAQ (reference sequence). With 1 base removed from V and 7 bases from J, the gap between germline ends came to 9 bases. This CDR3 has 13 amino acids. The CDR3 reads CASSLVIPNTQYF. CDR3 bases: TGTGCCAGCAGCTTAGTTATTCCAAATACGCAGTATTTT.

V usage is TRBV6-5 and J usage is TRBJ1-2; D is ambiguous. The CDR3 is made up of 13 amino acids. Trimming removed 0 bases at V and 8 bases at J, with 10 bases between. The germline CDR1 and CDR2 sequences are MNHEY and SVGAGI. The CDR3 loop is CASSYSASSGYTF. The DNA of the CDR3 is TGTGCCAGCAGTTACTCAGCCTCTTCGGGCTACACCTTC.

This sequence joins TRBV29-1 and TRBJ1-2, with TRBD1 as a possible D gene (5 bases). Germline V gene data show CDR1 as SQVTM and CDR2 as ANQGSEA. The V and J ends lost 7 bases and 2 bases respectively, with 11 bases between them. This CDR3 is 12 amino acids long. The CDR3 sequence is CSALDKNYGYTF. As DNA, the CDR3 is TGCAGCGCCCTGGACAAAAACTATGGCTACACCTTC.

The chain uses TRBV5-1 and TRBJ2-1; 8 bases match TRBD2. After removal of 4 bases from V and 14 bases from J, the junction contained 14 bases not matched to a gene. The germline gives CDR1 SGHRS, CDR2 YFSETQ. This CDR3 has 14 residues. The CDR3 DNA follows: TGCGCCAGCAGCCCCCCCCCTATAGCGGGAACAAAGTTCTTC. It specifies CASSPPPIAGTKFF.

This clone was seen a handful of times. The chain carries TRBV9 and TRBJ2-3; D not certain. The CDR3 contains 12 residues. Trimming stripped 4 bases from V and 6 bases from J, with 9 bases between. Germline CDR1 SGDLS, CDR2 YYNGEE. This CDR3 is CASSLGVDTQYF. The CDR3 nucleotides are TGTGCCAGCAGCTTAGGAGTGGATACGCAGTATTTT.

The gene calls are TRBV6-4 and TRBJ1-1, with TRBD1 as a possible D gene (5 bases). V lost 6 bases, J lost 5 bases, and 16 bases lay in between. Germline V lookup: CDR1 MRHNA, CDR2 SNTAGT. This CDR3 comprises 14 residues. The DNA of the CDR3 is TGTGCCAGCAGCGCGTCGGTTGGGGGTACTGAAGCTTTCTTT. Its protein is CASSASVGGTEAFF.

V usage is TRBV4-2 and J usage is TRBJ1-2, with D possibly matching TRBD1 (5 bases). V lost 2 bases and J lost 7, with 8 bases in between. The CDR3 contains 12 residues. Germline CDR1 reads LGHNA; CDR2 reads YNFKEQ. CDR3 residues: CASSQTTAGYTF. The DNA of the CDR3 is TGTGCCAGCAGCCAAACGACAGCTGGCTACACCTTC.

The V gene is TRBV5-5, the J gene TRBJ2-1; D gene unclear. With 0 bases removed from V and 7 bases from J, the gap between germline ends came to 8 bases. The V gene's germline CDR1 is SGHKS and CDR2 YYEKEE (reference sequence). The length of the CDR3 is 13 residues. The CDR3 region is CASSLVLGNEQFF. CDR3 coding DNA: TGTGCCAGCAGCTTGGTCTTGGGGAATGAGCAGTTCTTC.

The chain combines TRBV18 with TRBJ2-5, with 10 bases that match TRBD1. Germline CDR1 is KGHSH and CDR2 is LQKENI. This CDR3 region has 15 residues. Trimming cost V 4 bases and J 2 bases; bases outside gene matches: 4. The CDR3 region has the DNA TGTGCCAGCTCACGGGACAGGGGTCCACAAGAGACCCAGTACTTC. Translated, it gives CASSRDRGPQETQYF.

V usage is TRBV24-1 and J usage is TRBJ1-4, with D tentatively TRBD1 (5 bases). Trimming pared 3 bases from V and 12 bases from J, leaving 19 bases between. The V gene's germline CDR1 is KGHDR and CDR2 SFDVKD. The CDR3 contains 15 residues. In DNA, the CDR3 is TGTGCCACCAGTGATCCACAGGAGAGGTTCGGGGAACTGTTTTTT. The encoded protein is CATSDPQERFGELFF.

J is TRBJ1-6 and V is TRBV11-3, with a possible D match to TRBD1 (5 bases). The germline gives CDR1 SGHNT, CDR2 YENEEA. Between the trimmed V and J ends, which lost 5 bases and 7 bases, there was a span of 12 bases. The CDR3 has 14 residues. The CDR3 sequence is CASSEDGGNSPLHF. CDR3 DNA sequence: TGTGCCAGCAGCGAGGACGGGGGAAATTCACCCCTCCACTTT.

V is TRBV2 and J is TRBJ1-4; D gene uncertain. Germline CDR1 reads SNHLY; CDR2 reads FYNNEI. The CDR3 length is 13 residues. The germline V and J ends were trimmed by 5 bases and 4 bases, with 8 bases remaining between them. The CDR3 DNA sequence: TGTGCCAGCAGTAAGGACTATAATGAAAAACTGTTTTTT. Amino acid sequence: CASSKDYNEKLFF. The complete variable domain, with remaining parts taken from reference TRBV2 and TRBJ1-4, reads EPEVTQTPSHQVTQMGQEVILRCVPISNHLYFYWYRQILGQKVEFLVSFYNNEISEKSEIFDDQFSVERPDGSNFTLKIRSTKLEDSAMYFCASSKDYNEKLFFGSGTQLSVL.

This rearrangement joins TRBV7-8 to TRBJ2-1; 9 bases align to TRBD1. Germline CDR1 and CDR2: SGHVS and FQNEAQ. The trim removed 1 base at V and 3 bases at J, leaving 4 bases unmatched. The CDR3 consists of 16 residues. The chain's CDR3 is CASSLVQGQGYNEQFF. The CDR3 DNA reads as TGTGCCAGCAGCTTAGTGCAGGGACAGGGCTACAATGAGCAGTTCTTC. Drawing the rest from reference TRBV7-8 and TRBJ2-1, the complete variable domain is GAGVSQSPRYKVAKRGQDVALRCDPISGHVSLFWYQQALGQGPEFLTYFQNEAQLDKSGLPSDRFFAERPEGSVSTLKIQRTQQEDSAVYLCASSLVQGQGYNEQFFGPGTRLTVL.

Here the CDR3 reads CASSPDRQPQHF. CDR3 bases: TGTGCCAGCTCACCAGACAGACAGCCCCAGCATTTT. V and J are TRBV18 and TRBJ1-5; D possibly corresponds to TRBD1 (5 bases). The CDR3 loop spans 12 amino acids. Germline-derived CDR1 and CDR2 are KGHSH and LQKENI. V shed 2 bases and J shed 7 bases, with 6 bases lying between them.

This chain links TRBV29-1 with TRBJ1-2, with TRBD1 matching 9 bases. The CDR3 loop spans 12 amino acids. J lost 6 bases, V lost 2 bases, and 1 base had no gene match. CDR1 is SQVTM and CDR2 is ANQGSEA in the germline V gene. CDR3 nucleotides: TGCAGCGTTGAAAGGACAGGGGATGGCTACACCTTC. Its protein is CSVERTGDGYTF.

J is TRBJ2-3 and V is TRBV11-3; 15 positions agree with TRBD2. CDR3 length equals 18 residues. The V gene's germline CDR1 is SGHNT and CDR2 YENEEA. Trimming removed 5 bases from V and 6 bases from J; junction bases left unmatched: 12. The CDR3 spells CASSLRGTSGRPWDTQYF. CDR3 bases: TGTGCCAGCAGCCTTCGCGGGACTAGCGGGAGGCCATGGGATACGCAGTATTTT.

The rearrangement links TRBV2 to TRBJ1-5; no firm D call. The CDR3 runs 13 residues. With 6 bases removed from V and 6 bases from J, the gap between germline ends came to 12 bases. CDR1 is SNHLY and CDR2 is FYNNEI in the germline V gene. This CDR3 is CASRSQLGQPQHF. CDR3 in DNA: TGTGCCAGCAGGTCACAATTGGGTCAGCCCCAGCATTTT. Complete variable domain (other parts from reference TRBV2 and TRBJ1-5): EPEVTQTPSHQVTQMGQEVILRCVPISNHLYFYWYRQILGQKVEFLVSFYNNEISEKSEIFDDQFSVERPDGSNFTLKIRSTKLEDSAMYFCASRSQLGQPQHFGDGTRLSIL.

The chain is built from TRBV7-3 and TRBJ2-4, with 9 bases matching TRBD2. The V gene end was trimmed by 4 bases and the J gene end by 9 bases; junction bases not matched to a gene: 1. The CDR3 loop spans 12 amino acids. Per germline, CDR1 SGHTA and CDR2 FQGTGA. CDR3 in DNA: TGTGCCAGCAGCTCGACTAGCGGCATTCAGTACTTC. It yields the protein CASSSTSGIQYF.

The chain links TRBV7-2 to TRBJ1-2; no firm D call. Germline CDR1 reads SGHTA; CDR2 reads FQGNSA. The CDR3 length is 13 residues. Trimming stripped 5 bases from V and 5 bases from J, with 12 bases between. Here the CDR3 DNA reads TGTGCCAGCAGCACTCCCCGTGGTTATGGCTACACCTTC. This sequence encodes CASSTPRGYGYTF. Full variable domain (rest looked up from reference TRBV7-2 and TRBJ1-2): GAGVSQSPSNKVTEKGKDVELRCDPISGHTALYWYRQSLGQGLEFLIYFQGNSAPDKSGLPSDRFSAERTGGSVSTLTIQRTQQEDSAVYLCASSTPRGYGYTFGSGTRLTVV.

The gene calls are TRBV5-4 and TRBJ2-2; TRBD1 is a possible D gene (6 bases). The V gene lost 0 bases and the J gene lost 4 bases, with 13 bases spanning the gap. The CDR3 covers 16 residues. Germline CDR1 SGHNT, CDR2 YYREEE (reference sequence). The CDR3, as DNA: TGTGCCAGCAGCTTGGGGGGGCCCGCACCCACCGGGGAGCTGTTTTTT. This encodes CASSLGGPAPTGELFF.

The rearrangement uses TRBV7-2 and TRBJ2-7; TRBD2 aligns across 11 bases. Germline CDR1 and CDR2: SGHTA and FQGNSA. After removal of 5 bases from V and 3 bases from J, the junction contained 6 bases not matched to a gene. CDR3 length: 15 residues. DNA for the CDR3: TGTGCCAGCAGCCTTACTAGCGGGAGTATCTACGAGCAGTACTTC. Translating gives CASSLTSGSIYEQYF.

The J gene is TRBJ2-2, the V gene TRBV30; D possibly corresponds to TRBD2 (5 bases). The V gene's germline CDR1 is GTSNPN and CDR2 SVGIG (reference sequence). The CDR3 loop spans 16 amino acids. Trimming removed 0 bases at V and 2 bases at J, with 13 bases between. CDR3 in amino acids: CAWSVRRTVNTGELFF. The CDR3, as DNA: TGTGCCTGGAGTGTACGGAGGACTGTCAACACCGGGGAGCTGTTTTTT.

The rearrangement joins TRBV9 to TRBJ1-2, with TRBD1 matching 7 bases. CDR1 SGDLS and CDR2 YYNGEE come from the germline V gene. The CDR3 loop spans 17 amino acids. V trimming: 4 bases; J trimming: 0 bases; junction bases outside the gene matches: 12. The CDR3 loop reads CASSFGQARETNYGYTF. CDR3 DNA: TGTGCCAGCAGCTTCGGACAGGCCAGAGAGACTAACTATGGCTACACCTTC.